One sample yielded the 5 T cell receptor beta chains listed below, sequenced in a study of T cell responses to AZD1222 COVID-19 vaccine. Profiling relied on immunoSEQ multiplex PCR, and the TCRdb table lists in-frame clones only, not all of them. Of some 170,000 clones listed, roughly nine tenths are singletons. The specimen was peripheral blood, collected on day 0 of AZD1222 vaccination. These receptors were obtained from an adult in good health.

This chain links TRBV5-1 with TRBJ2-7; 7 positions match TRBD1. V lost 0 bases to trimming and J lost 6 bases; unmatched junction nucleotides: 3. Germline CDR1 reads SGHRS; CDR2 reads YFSETQ. The CDR3 has 13 amino acids. CDR3 DNA: TGCGCCAGCAGCTTGGGACAGGGTCTCGAGCAGTACTTC. The encoded protein is CASSLGQGLEQYF.

The rearrangement links TRBV15 to TRBJ1-4, with 12 bases aligning to TRBD1. The V gene end was trimmed by 5 bases and the J gene end by 7 bases; junction bases not matched to a gene: 8. Germline-derived CDR1 and CDR2 are LNHNV and YYDKDF (reference sequence). CDR3 size: 16 residues. CDR3 sequence (DNA): TGTGCCACCAGCCCCGGGACAGGGGGCCGAGGTGAAAAACTGTTTTTT. This sequence encodes CATSPGTGGRGEKLFF. The variable domain in full, with the rest retrieved from reference TRBV15 and TRBJ1-4, is DAMVIQNPRYQVTQFGKPVTLSCSQTLNHNVMYWYQQKSSQAPKLLFHYYDKDFNNEADTPDNFQSRRPNTSFCFLDIRSPGLGDTAMYLCATSPGTGGRGEKLFFGSGTQLSVL.

The chain employs TRBV6-5 and TRBJ1-2, with D perhaps matching TRBD1 (6 bases). The CDR3 is made up of 15 amino acids. The V and J ends lost 6 bases and 3 bases respectively, with 17 bases between them. Germline V CDR1 and CDR2: MNHEY, SVGAGI. The DNA for the CDR3 is TGTGCCAGCAGGCGGAGGGACAAAATCGACTATGGCTACACCTTC. This encodes CASRRRDKIDYGYTF.

The chain's CDR3 is CAWSLGAVNQPQHF. The CDR3 coding sequence is TGTGCCTGGAGCCTTGGGGCAGTCAATCAGCCCCAGCATTTT. The rearrangement uses TRBV30 and TRBJ1-5; the D gene is possibly TRBD1 (5 bases). V was shortened by 3 bases and J by 3 bases, with 12 bases between the two germline ends. CDR3 length: 14 residues. Germline CDR1 is GTSNPN and CDR2 is SVGIG (reference sequence). The complete variable domain, with remaining parts taken from reference TRBV30 and TRBJ1-5, reads SQTIHQWPATLVQPVGSPLSLECTVEGTSNPNLYWYRQAAGRGLQLLFYSVGIGQISSEVPQNLSASRPQDRQFILSSKKLLLSDSGFYLCAWSLGAVNQPQHFGDGTRLSIL.

The chain employs TRBV3-1 (or the pseudogene TRBV3-2) and TRBJ2-1; TRBD2 matches 9 bases. The germline V gene has CDR1 LGHDT and CDR2 YNNKEL (reference sequence). The CDR3 runs 18 residues. J gave up 7 bases and V 2 bases, and 15 bases lay outside the gene matches. CDR3 coding DNA: TGTGCCAGCAGCCAAACTGCCCGACTAGCGGCTTACGAAAATGAGCAGTTCTTC. Its protein product is CASSQTARLAAYENEQFF.